One sample yielded the 13 T cell receptor beta chains listed below, sequenced in a study of shared clonotypes between healthy human individuals. Generated by immunoSEQ multiplex PCR, the TCRdb table keeps only in-frame clones and is missing some. Counted here are over a million clones, more than 95% occurring once; the ten biggest clones make up about 1%. The sample taken for sequencing was naive CD4+ T cells sorted from blood. Subset indicated: CD45RA+ positively selected. The receptors were gathered from a man aged 25 to 45 in good health.

The chain employs TRBV11-2 and TRBJ2-7; 10 positions match TRBD1. CDR1 is SGHAT and CDR2 is FQNNGV in the germline V gene. The CDR3 extends over 14 amino acids. Trimming removed 1 base from V and 5 bases from J; junction bases left unmatched: 2. CDR3 DNA sequence: TGTGCCAGCAGCTTAGCGGGGACAGGGGACGAGCAGTACTTC. Its protein is CASSLAGTGDEQYF.

The chain couples TRBV19 to TRBJ2-2, with 7 bases matching TRBD1. The V segment lost 7 bases and the J segment 1 base; nucleotides outside the gene matches: 9. Germline lookup yields CDR1 LNHDA and CDR2 SQIVND (reference sequence). CDR3 length: 16 amino acids. This CDR3 is CASTTLGTVNTGELFF. The CDR3 coding sequence is TGTGCCAGTACCACCCTGGGGACAGTGAACACCGGGGAGCTGTTTTTT.

This chain links TRBV7-9 with TRBJ1-1; 8 positions match TRBD1. Unmatched junction bases numbered 10, after V lost 5 bases and J lost 5 bases. Germline CDR1 reads SEHNR; CDR2 reads FQNEAQ (reference sequence). There are 15 residues in the CDR3. The CDR3 spells CASSVGRGPGTEAFF. As DNA, the CDR3 is TGTGCCAGCAGCGTAGGCAGGGGGCCGGGGACTGAAGCTTTCTTT.

This sequence joins TRBV18 and TRBJ2-6; tentative D call: TRBD1 (7 bases). Trimming left V 3 bases short and J 3 bases short, with 15 bases between. CDR3 length: 17 amino acids. CDR1 is KGHSH, CDR2 LQKENI, per germline. The CDR3 here is CASSPHQGGGGANVLTF. The DNA for the CDR3 is TGTGCCAGCTCACCCCACCAGGGGGGAGGTGGGGCCAACGTCCTGACTTTC.

The chain is built from TRBV15 and TRBJ2-3, with 12 bases aligning to TRBD2. Germline V lookup: CDR1 LNHNV, CDR2 YYDKDF (reference sequence). Losses at the gene ends were 3 bases for V and 4 bases for J; bases not matched to a gene: 5. This CDR3 is built from 16 residues. As DNA, the CDR3 is TGTGCCACCAGCAGGAGCAGACTAGCGGGAGCAGATACGCAGTATTTT. Translating it yields CATSRSRLAGADTQYF.

This clone was detected once. The chain carries TRBV2 and TRBJ2-1; D is ambiguous. CDR1 and CDR2 from the germline V gene are SNHLY and FYNNEI. The CDR3 sequence is 14 residues long. V was clipped by 3 bases and J by 3 bases, with 9 bases between them. This CDR3 is CASSDNSNYNEQFF. The CDR3 DNA sequence: TGTGCCAGCAGTGATAATAGCAACTACAATGAGCAGTTCTTC.

The chain is built from TRBV5-1 and TRBJ2-7, with a weak D call TRBD1 (7 bases). Trimming left V 4 bases short and J 4 bases short, with 24 bases between. Germline V gives CDR1 SGHRS, CDR2 YFSETQ. The length of the CDR3 is 17 residues. This chain's CDR3 is CASSGGTAGLPPYEQYF. CDR3 bases: TGCGCCAGCAGCGGGGGGACAGCCGGACTCCCACCTTACGAGCAGTACTTC.

This chain uses TRBV2 with TRBJ2-1; perhaps TRBD2 as D (6 bases). Germline CDR1 is SNHLY and CDR2 is FYNNEI. V was trimmed by 7 bases and J by 2 bases, leaving 12 bases between them. The CDR3 length is 14 residues. DNA of the CDR3: TGTGCCAGCAACCAGGGACTGCCCTACAATGAGCAGTTCTTC. Translated, it gives CASNQGLPYNEQFF.

The chain is built from TRBV2 and TRBJ2-7; either TRBD1 or TRBD2 may fit D (5 bases each). Trimming removed 4 bases at V and 7 bases at J, with 14 bases between. This CDR3 contains 13 residues. Germline CDR1 and CDR2: SNHLY and FYNNEI. CDR3 amino acids: CASSGGIGREQYF. DNA for the CDR3: TGTGCCAGCAGTGGGGGGATAGGACGGGAGCAGTACTTC.

The chain joins TRBV2 to TRBJ1-2; maybe TRBD1 (6 bases). From germline, CDR1 is SNHLY and CDR2 FYNNEI. Trimming removed 4 bases from V and 4 bases from J, with 16 bases in between. The length of the CDR3 is 15 residues. In DNA, the CDR3 is TGTGCCAGCAGTGGGGGGGGCAGAGTCCCCTATGGCTACACCTTC. It codes for CASSGGGRVPYGYTF.

The chain carries TRBV15 and TRBJ2-1; D is uncertain. V lost 5 bases and J 0 bases, leaving 11 bases between the germline ends. The CDR3 is made up of 15 amino acids. The germline CDR1 and CDR2 sequences are LNHNV and YYDKDF (reference sequence). CDR3 loop: CATSGLRSSYNEQFF. CDR3 sequence (DNA): TGTGCCACCAGCGGCCTTCGGAGCTCCTACAATGAGCAGTTCTTC.

This rearrangement joins TRBV29-1 to TRBJ2-7, with TRBD1 identical over 8 bases. After removal of 5 bases from V and 0 bases from J, the junction contained 21 bases not matched to a gene. Germline CDR1 reads SQVTM; CDR2 reads ANQGSEA. The CDR3 spans 19 residues. CDR3 region: CSVLHAGTGPYSSSYEQYF. CDR3 sequence (DNA): TGCAGCGTTTTACACGCCGGGACAGGACCCTACAGCAGCTCCTACGAGCAGTACTTC.

This clone has only one observation. The chain carries TRBV28 and TRBJ2-7; D is possibly TRBD2 (6 bases). This CDR3 spans 18 amino acids. Trimming left V 4 bases short and J 1 base short, with 23 bases between. Germline V gene sequence: CDR1 MDHEN, CDR2 SYDVKM. The CDR3 sequence is CASSSIVREALWSYEQYF. CDR3 DNA: TGTGCCAGCAGTTCTATCGTCAGGGAGGCGCTTTGGTCCTACGAGCAGTACTTC. Variable domain in full (rest from reference TRBV28 and TRBJ2-7): DVKVTQSSRYLVKRTGEKVFLECVQDMDHENMFWYRQDPGLGLRLIYFSYDVKMKEKGDIPEGYSVSREKKERFSLILESASTNQTSMYLCASSSIVREALWSYEQYFGPGTRLTVT.